This TCR beta chain was sequenced for a study of blood T cells in healthy people across ages. Study-wide background: Template-switching capture recovered about one barcoded beta molecule per two T cells.

Through a sample-barcoded 5' primer and a J-beta primer mix, a second PCR was run for about 6 to 12 cycles. One entry per CDR3 protein results from TCRdb running MiXCR on the 5' RACE reads. Among fewer than 2 million distinct CDR3 sequences listed, 39% were seen once. In regard to this clonotype: The antigen remains undetermined.

General study results and limits: A greater number of naive CD4+ cells and higher diversity distinguished long-lived donors from aged donors. Across samples, TCR beta diversity tracked strongly with naive T cell percentage.

Around 10 milliliters of peripheral blood were drawn from each donor. The CDR3 length is 14 residues. With V trimmed by 0 bases and J by 7 bases, 5 bases remained unmatched. Germline-derived CDR1 and CDR2 are LNHNV and YYDKDF (reference sequence). The sample consisted of blood. The clonotype comes from a human donor in good health. This rearrangement joins TRBV15 to TRBJ1-2; 7 bases are shared with TRBD1. Here the CDR3 DNA reads TGTGCCACCAGCAGAGAAAAACAGGGGCCTGGCTACACCTTC. Amino acid sequence: CATSREKQGPGYTF.